This TCR beta chain was profiled in a study of T-cell memory formation after mild COVID-19. Whole-study findings and limits: Shrinking CD4+ clones resided mostly in CM and EM, and CD8+ ones in EMRA.

The CDR3 sequence is 12 residues long. The junction had 5 bases not matched to a gene; V was cut back by 8 bases and J by 4 bases. Researchers used 5'RACE with constant-segment primers to make TCR alpha and TCR beta cDNA libraries that carry sample barcodes and UMIs. MiXCR, applied by TCRdb to the 5' RACE reads, yields one record per CDR3 protein. Of 110,000 to 150,000 distinct CDR3 sequences listed, 14% are singletons. A remark on this clonotype: Antigen: not known.

This chain connects TRBV12-3 or TRBV12-4 to TRBJ2-7; 7 bases are a match to TRBD1. The TCR originated in an adult woman who had mild COVID-19 (a few samples of this study predate the infection). Cell type and time point are not known. Material for sequencing was PBMCs or a T cell subset sorted from them (not recorded which). The CDR3 coding sequence is TGTGCCAGCGCGGACAGGAGATACGAGCAGTACTTC. Amino acids: CASADRRYEQYF.